A single sample gave rise to the 5 T cell receptor beta chains below, sequenced in a study of cytomegalovirus exposure and HLA in healthy donors. In the PCR, 60 Vbeta and 13 Jbeta primers were used. Clones were sequenced by immunoSEQ multiplex PCR, and TCRdb holds only the in-frame ones, with some missing. The sample lists roughly 160,000 clones; 85% were seen once. The sequenced material came from PBMCs. All receptors derive from a boy between 2 and 15 years old in good health and CMV-seronegative.

The table lists this clone with a count of one. The V call is TRBV6-1, the J call TRBJ1-1; 8 nucleotides agree with TRBD1. CDR1 and CDR2 from the germline V gene are MNHNS and SASEGT. The CDR3 covers 14 residues. J gave up 10 bases and V 6 bases, and 13 bases lay outside the gene matches. The CDR3 DNA is TGTGCCAGCAGAGAGACAGGGGTCTCGTCACGAGCTTTCTTT. This translates into CASRETGVSSRAFF.

The chain has TRBV19 and TRBJ2-5; 9 nucleotides line up with TRBD1. The CDR3 is 14 residues long. Germline CDR1 is LNHDA and CDR2 is SQIVND (reference sequence). V gave up 7 bases and J gave up 5 bases; unmatched junction bases: 8. The CDR3 region is CASTSDRGSETQYF. The CDR3 nucleotides are TGTGCCAGTACCTCTGACAGGGGGTCGGAGACCCAGTACTTC.

The genes are TRBV28 and TRBJ1-2; D might be TRBD1 (6 bases). Germline CDR1 reads MDHEN; CDR2 reads SYDVKM. V dropped 6 bases and J dropped 10 bases, with 18 bases sitting between them. This CDR3 has 13 amino acids. The CDR3 DNA reads as TGTGCCAGCAGCTCTGGACAGCCTGGCCTCTACACCTTC. It specifies CASSSGQPGLYTF.

This CDR3 reads CASSGTIRGSNSPLHF. The DNA for the CDR3 is TGTGCCAGCAGTGGAACAATCAGGGGCTCTAATTCACCCCTCCACTTT. This rearrangement joins TRBV6-1 to TRBJ1-6; maybe TRBD1 (6 bases). The CDR3 sequence is 16 residues long. Germline loops: CDR1 MNHNS, CDR2 SASEGT. The V and J ends lost 4 bases and 6 bases respectively, with 16 bases between them.

The rearrangement joins TRBV20-1 to TRBJ2-1, with D possibly matching TRBD1 (5 bases). This CDR3 contains 11 residues. V dropped 3 bases and J dropped 9 bases, with 9 bases sitting between them. Germline V gives CDR1 DFQATT, CDR2 SNEGSKA (reference sequence). The CDR3 DNA is TGCAGTGCTAGGTCAGGGATTGAGCAGTTCTTC. Residues: CSARSGIEQFF.